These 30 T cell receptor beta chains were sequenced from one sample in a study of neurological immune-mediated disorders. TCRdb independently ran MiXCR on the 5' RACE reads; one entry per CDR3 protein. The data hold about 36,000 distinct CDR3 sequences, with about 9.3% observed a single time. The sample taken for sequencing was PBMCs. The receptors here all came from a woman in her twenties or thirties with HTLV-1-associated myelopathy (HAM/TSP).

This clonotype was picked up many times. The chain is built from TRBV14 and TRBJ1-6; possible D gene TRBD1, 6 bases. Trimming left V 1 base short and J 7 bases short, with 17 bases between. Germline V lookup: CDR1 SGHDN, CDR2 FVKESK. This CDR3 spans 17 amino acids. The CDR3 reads CASSQVGWGHRNSPLHF. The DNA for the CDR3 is TGTGCCAGCAGCCAAGTCGGTTGGGGGCACCGGAATTCACCCCTCCACTTT. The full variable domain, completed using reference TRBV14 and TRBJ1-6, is EAGVTQFPSHSVIEKGQTVTLRCDPISGHDNLYWYRRVMGKEIKFLLHFVKESKQDESGMPNNRFLAERTGGTYSTLKVQPAELEDSGVYFCASSQVGWGHRNSPLHFGNGTRLTVT.

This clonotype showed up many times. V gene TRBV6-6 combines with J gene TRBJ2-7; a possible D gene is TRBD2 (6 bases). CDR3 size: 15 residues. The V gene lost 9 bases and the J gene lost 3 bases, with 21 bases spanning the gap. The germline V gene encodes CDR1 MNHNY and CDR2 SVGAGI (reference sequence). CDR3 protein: CASGKTGTGSYEQYF. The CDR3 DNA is TGTGCCAGTGGGAAAACCGGGACTGGGAGCTACGAGCAGTACTTC.

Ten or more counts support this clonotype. The CDR3 nucleotides are TGTGCCAGCAGTTTAGCACAACGGACAGATACGCAGTATTTT. Protein: CASSLAQRTDTQYF. The V gene is TRBV12-3 or TRBV12-4, the J gene TRBJ2-3; unclear D gene. This CDR3 has 14 amino acids. Trimming stripped 0 bases from V and 3 bases from J, with 7 bases between.

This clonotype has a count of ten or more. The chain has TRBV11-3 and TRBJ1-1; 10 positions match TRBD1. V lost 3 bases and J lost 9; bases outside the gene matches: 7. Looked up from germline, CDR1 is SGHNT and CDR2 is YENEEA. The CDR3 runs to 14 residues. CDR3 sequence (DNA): TGTGCCAGCAGCTTCGGGACAGGGGCCGCCCAAGCTTTCTTT. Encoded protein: CASSFGTGAAQAFF.

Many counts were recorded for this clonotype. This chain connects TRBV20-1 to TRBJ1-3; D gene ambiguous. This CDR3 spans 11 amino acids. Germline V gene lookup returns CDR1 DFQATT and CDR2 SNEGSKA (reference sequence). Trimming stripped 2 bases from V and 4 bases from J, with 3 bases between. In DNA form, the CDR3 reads TGCAGTGCTAGACAGGGAAACACCATATATTTT. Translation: CSARQGNTIYF.

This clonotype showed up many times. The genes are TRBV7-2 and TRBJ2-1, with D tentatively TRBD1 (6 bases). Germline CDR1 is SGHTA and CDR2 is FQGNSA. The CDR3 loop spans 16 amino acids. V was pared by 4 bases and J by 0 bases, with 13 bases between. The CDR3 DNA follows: TGTGCCAGCAGCTCCGGACAGTTTCGCTCCTACAATGAGCAGTTCTTC. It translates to CASSSGQFRSYNEQFF.

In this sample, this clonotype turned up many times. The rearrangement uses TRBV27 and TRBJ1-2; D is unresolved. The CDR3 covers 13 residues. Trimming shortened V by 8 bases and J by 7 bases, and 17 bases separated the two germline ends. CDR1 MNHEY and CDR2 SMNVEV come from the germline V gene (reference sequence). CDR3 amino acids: CASSPRGGFGYTF. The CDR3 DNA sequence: TGTGCCAGCTCCCCTCGCGGAGGTTTTGGCTACACCTTC.

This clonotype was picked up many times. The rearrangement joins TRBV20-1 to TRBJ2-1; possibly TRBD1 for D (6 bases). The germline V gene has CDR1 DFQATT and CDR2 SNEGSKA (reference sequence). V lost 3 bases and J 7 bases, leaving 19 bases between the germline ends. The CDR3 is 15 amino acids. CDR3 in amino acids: CSASPGQIGGNEQFF. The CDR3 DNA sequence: TGCAGTGCTAGCCCAGGACAGATTGGGGGTAATGAGCAGTTCTTC.

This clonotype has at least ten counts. In DNA, the CDR3 is TGCGCCAGCAGCGTAGTCACAACTGGGGCCAACGTCCTGACTTTC. Amino acid sequence: CASSVVTTGANVLTF. The chain has TRBV5-1 and TRBJ2-6, with D uncertain. The germline V gene encodes CDR1 SGHRS and CDR2 YFSETQ. CDR3 length: 15 residues. V dropped 4 bases and J dropped 2 bases, with 10 bases sitting between them.

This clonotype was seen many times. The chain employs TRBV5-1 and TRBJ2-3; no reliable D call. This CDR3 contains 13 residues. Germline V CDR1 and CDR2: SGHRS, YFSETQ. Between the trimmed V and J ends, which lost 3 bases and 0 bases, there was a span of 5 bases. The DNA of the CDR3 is TGCGCCAGCAGCTCGCCTAGCACAGATACGCAGTATTTT. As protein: CASSSPSTDTQYF.

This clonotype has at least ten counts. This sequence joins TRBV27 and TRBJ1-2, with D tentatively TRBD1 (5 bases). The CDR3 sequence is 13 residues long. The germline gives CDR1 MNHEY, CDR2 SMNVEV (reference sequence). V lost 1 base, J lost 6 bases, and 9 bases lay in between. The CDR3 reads CASSLWQGHGYTF. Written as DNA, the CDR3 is TGTGCCAGCAGTTTATGGCAGGGCCATGGCTACACCTTC.

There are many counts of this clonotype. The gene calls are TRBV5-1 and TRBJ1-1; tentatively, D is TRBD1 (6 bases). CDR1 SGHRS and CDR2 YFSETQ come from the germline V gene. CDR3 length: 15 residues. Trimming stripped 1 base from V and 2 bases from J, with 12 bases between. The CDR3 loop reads CASSLHAGVNTEAFF. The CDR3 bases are TGCGCCAGCAGCTTGCACGCAGGGGTAAACACTGAAGCTTTCTTT.

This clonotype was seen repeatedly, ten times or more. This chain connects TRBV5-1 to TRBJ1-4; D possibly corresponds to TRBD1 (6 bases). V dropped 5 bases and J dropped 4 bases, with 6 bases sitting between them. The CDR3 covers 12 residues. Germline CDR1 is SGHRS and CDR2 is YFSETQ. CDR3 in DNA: TGCGCCAGCAGGGACAGTAATGAAAAACTGTTTTTT. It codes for CASRDSNEKLFF.

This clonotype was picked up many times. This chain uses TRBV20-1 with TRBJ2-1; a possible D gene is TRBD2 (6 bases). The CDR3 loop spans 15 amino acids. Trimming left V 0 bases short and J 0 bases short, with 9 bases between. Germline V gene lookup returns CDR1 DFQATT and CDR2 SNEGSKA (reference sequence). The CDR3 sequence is CSARDLASSYNEQFF. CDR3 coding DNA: TGCAGTGCTAGAGATCTAGCGAGCTCCTACAATGAGCAGTTCTTC.

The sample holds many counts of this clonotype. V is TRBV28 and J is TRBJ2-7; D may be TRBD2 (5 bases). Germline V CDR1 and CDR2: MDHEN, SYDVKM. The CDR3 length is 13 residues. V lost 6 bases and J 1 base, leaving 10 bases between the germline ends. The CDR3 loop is CASRFRRSYEQYF. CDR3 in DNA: TGTGCCAGCAGGTTTAGGAGGTCCTACGAGCAGTACTTC.

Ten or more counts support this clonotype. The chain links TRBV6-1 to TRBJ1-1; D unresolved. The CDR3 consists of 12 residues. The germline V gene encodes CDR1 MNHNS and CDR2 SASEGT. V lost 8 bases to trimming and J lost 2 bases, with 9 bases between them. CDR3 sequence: CASGQTNTEAFF. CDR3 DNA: TGTGCCAGCGGGCAAACTAACACTGAAGCTTTCTTT.

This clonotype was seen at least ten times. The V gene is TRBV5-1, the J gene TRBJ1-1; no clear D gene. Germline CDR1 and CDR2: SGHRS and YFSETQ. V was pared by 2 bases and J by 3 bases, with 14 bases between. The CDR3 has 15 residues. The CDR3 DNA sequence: TGCGCCAGCAGCTTAAACCCAAGTTTGGACACTGAAGCTTTCTTT. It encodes CASSLNPSLDTEAFF.

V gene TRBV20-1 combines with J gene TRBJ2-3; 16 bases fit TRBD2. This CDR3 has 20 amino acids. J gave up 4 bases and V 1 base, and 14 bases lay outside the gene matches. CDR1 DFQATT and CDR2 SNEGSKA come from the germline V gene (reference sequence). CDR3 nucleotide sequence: TGCAGTGCTAGAGTCCTACGACCGGGACTAGCGGGGGGGCCCGCAGATACGCAGTATTTT. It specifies CSARVLRPGLAGGPADTQYF.

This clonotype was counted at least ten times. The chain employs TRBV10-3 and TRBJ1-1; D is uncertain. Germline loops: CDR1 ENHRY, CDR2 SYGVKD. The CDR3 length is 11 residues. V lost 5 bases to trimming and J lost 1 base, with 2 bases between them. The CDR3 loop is CAISSNTEAFF. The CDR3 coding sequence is TGTGCCATCAGTTCGAACACTGAAGCTTTCTTT.

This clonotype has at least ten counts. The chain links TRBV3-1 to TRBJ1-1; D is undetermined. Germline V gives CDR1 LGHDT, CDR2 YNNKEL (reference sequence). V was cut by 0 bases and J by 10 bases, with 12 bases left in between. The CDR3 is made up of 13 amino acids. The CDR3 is CASSQDLWSGAFF. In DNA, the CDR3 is TGTGCCAGCAGCCAAGATCTATGGTCGGGAGCTTTCTTT.

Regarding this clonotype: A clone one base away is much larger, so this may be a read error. In DNA form, the CDR3 reads TGTGTCAGCAGCCCGGACAGGGTTCGAGAGGAGGGCTACACCTTC. Its translation is CVSSPDRVREEGYTF. The chain couples TRBV2 to TRBJ1-2; 8 nucleotides line up with TRBD1. The CDR3 runs 15 residues. Germline CDR1 is SNHLY and CDR2 is FYNNEI. Full variable domain (missing parts from reference TRBV2 and TRBJ1-2): EPEVTQTPSHQVTQMGQEVILRCVPISNHLYFYWYRQILGQKVEFLVSFYNNEISEKSEIFDDQFSVERPDGSNFTLKIRSTKLEDSAMYFCVSSPDRVREEGYTFGSGTRLTVV.

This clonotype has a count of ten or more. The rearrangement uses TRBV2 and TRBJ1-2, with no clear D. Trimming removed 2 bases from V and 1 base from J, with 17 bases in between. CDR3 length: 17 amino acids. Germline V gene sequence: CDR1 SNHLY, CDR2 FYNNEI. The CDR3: CASSETVRTRSNYGYTF. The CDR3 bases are TGTGCCAGCAGTGAAACGGTTAGGACCAGGAGTAACTATGGCTACACCTTC. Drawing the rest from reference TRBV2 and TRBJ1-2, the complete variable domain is EPEVTQTPSHQVTQMGQEVILRCVPISNHLYFYWYRQILGQKVEFLVSFYNNEISEKSEIFDDQFSVERPDGSNFTLKIRSTKLEDSAMYFCASSETVRTRSNYGYTFGSGTRLTVV.

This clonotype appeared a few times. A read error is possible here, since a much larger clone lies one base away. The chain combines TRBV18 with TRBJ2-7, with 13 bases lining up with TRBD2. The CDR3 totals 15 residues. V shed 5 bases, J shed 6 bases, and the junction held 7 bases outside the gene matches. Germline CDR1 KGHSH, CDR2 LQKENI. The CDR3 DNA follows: TGTGCCAGCTCAGAAGGACTAGCGGGGGCCTGCGAGCAGTACTTC. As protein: CASSEGLAGACEQYF.

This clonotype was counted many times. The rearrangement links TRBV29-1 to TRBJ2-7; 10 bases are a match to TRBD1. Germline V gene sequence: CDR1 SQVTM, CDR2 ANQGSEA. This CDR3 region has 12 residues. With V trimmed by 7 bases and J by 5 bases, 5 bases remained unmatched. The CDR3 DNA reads TGCAGCGGGGGACAGGGGACCCACGAGCAGTACTTC. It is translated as CSGGQGTHEQYF.

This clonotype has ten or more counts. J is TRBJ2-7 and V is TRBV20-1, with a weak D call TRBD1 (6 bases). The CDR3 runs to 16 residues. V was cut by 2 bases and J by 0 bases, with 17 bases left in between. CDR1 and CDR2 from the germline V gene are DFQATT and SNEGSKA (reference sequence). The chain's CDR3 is CSARTIGGGSSYEQYF. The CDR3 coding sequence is TGCAGTGCTAGAACGATTGGGGGCGGTAGCTCCTACGAGCAGTACTTC.

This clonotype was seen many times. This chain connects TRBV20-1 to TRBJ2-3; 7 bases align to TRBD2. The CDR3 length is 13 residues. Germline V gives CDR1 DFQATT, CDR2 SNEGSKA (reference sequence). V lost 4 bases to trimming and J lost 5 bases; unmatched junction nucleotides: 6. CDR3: CSATGLVIDTQYF. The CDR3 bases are TGCAGTGCTACTGGACTAGTTATAGATACGCAGTATTTT.

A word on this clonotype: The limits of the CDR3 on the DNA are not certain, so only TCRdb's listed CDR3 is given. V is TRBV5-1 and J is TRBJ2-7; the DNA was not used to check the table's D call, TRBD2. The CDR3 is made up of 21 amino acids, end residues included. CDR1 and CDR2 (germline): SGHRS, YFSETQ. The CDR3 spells CASSFYICSASAGLASYEQYF.

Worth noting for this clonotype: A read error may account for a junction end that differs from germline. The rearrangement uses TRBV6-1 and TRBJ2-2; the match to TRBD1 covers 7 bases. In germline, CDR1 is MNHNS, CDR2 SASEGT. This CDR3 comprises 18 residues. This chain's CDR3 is CANSARRSGTANTGELFF. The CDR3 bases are TGTGCCAACAGCGCTCGGCGGTCTGGGACAGCGAACACCGGGGAGTTGTTTTTT.

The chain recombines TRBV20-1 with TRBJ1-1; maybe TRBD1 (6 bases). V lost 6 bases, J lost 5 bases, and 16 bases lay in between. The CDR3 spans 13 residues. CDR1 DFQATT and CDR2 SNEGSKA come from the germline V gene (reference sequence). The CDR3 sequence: CSAWRGGWTEAFF. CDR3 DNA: TGCAGTGCCTGGAGGGGGGGTTGGACTGAAGCTTTCTTT.

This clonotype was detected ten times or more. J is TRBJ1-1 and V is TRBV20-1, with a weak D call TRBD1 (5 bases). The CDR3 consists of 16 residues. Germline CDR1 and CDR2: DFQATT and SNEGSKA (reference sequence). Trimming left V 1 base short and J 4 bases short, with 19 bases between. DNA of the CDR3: TGCAGTGCTAGAGCCGGCAGTTCAGGGTTAGGCACTGAAGCTTTCTTT. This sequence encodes CSARAGSSGLGTEAFF.